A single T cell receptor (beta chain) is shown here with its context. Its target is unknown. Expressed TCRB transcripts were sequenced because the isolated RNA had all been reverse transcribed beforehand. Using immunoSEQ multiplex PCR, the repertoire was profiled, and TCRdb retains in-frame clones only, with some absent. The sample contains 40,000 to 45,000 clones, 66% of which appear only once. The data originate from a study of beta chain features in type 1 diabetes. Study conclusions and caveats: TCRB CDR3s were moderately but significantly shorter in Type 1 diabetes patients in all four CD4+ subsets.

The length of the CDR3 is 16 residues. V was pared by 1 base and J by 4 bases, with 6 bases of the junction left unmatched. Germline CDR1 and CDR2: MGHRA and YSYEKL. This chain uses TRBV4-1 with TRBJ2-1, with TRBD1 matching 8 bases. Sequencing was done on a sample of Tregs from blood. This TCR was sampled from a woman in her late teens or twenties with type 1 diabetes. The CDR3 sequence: CASSQGGTGGYNEQFF. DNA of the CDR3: TGCGCCAGCAGCCAAGGGGGAACAGGGGGTTACAATGAGCAGTTCTTC.